This T cell receptor beta chain stems from a study of blood T cells in healthy people across ages. General study findings and limits: Age brought a roughly linear fall in TCR beta diversity measured per million T cells.

Germline values: CDR1 SGHTS, CDR2 YDEGEE. The CDR3 length is 14 residues. V shed 5 bases and J 4 bases; nucleotides not matched to a gene: 4. Those donating, healthy Caucasian individuals from Russia, were aged about 6 to 90. To note about this clonotype: Its antigen is not identified.

Then a second PCR, running roughly 7 to 12 cycles, was carried out with a sample-barcoded 5' primer and a J-beta primer mix. TCRdb fed the 5' RACE reads into MiXCR, producing one record per CDR3 protein. The sample consists of hundreds of thousands of distinct CDR3 sequences, 25% to 30% of them appearing once. The chain uses TRBV5-8 and TRBJ1-5, with TRBD1 identical over 9 bases. The sequence came from a woman between 70 and 85 years old in good health. Specimen: blood. The CDR3 DNA reads as TGTGCCAGCAGTTCGACAGGGGGGAATCAGCCCCAGCATTTT. Protein sequence: CASSSTGGNQPQHF.